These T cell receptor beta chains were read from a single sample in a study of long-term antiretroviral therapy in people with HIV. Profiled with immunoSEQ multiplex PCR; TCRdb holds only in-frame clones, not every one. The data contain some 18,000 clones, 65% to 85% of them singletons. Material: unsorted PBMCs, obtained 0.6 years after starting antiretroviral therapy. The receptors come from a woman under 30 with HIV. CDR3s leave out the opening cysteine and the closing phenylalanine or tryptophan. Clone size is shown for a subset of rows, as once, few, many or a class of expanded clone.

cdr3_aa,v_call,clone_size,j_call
ASSLQGISTDTQY,TRBV7-2,once,TRBJ2-3
ASRDTDGAGPAF,TRBV6-4,.,TRBJ1-1
ASSENGEGQPQH,TRBV6-1,once,TRBJ1-5
ASSQDYVAGEGSYEQY,TRBV4-3,.,TRBJ2-7
ASSRTSSGGYEQY,TRBV5-1,.,TRBJ2-7
ASSGTGYGYT,TRBV5-6,once,TRBJ1-2
ASSPFVARDNSPLH,TRBV7-2,.,TRBJ1-6
ASSQGRGPYEQY,TRBV14,.,TRBJ2-7
ASSYSPYEQY,TRBV6-5,.,TRBJ2-7
ASSLQRTSGRGAYNEQF,TRBV28,.,TRBJ2-1
AWTVGQEVSPLH,TRBV30,.,TRBJ1-6
ASRRGRNNEQF,TRBV6-5,once,TRBJ2-1
ASRTTDRPRQY,TRBV6-5,.,TRBJ2-7
ASNPGGTVTGNTIY,TRBV6-6,few,TRBJ1-3
ASSPIQGSDEKLF,TRBV27,.,TRBJ1-4
ASSTTGQINYGYT,TRBV7-8,.,TRBJ1-2
ASSPDGSSGNTIY,TRBV5-4,.,TRBJ1-3
ASSLRGAQPQH,TRBV28,few,TRBJ1-5
ASSLDRGQAISYNEQF,TRBV27,.,TRBJ2-1
AWTYGEKLF,TRBV30,.,TRBJ1-4
SVRRGGFNEQF,TRBV29-1,.,TRBJ2-1
ASSSRTSGSYNEQF,TRBV11-3,.,TRBJ2-1
ASSATGAANYGYT,TRBV9,.,TRBJ1-2
ASRFQISGGGMNTEAF,TRBV12-2,.,TRBJ1-1
ASSYRPMRTEAF,TRBV6-6,.,TRBJ1-1
ASSPPTDRIGAF,TRBV7-9,.,TRBJ1-1
ASSLGLAGGRTDTQY,TRBV5-1,.,TRBJ2-3
ASSLYDPGQSNYGYT,TRBV27,.,TRBJ1-2
ASSRDTDTDTQY,TRBV6-4,.,TRBJ2-3
ASSLLGGTGLTYEQY,TRBV27,few,TRBJ2-7
ASSRFEGVSYEQY,TRBV7-9,.,TRBJ2-7
ASSLYTGSIIYNEQF,TRBV28,once,TRBJ2-1
ASSPTGYEQY,TRBV7-9,.,TRBJ2-7
ASRGWDNQPQH,TRBV19,few,TRBJ1-5
ASSRGGSQPQH,TRBV7-9,.,TRBJ1-5
ASSPPFVSLNTEAF,TRBV4-2,.,TRBJ1-1
ASSQVTGTSGGEQF,TRBV4-2,.,TRBJ2-1
SVAQGNTEAF,TRBV29-1,.,TRBJ1-1
ASSQDKGYGYT,TRBV4-3,.,TRBJ1-2
ASSYFPGVGDNEQF,TRBV6-6,.,TRBJ2-1
ASSSTLVKEKLF,TRBV7-9,.,TRBJ1-4
ASSDIMSGGSNQPQH,TRBV2,.,TRBJ1-5
ASSRDAGTNEKLF,TRBV5-4,.,TRBJ1-4
ASSLSGTISTDTQY,TRBV5-1,.,TRBJ2-3
ASSIGYSGNYNEQF,TRBV7-2,.,TRBJ2-1
ASSLLSGRREQY,TRBV7-9,once,TRBJ2-7
ASGLAGNTGELF,TRBV11-3,.,TRBJ2-2
ASSYSREMNTEAF,TRBV6-5,.,TRBJ1-1
ASSPTGTLQETQY,TRBV18,.,TRBJ2-5
ASSLGPLAGGSYEQY,TRBV7-2,large,TRBJ2-7
ASSVESNYVGNYGYT,TRBV9,few,TRBJ1-2
ASSFQGGESPTDTQY,TRBV27,.,TRBJ2-3
ASSVGQASSYNEQF,TRBV5-1,once,TRBJ2-1